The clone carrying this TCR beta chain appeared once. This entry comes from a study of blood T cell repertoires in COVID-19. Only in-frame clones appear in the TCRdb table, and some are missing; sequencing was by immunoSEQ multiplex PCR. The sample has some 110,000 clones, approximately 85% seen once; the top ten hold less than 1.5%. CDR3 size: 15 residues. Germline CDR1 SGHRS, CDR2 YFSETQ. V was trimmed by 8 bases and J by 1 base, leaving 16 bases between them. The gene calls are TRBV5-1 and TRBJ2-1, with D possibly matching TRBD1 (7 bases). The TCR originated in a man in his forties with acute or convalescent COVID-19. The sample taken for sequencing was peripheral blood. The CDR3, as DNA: TGCGCCAGTGCCAACCAGGGGGGTTCCTACAATGAGCAGTTCTTC. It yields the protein CASANQGGSYNEQFF.